The T cell receptor (beta chain) described here comes from a study of PD-L1 blockade in urothelial cancer. Study in general: Blood drawn 3 weeks (second dose) and 6 weeks after treatment start was analyzed.

Germline trimming cut 8 bases from V and 8 bases from J; bases unmatched to any gene: 8. CDR3 length: 15 residues. Per germline, CDR1 LNHDA and CDR2 SQIVND (reference sequence). Time point given: pretreatment peripheral blood. The diagnosis in patients was locally advanced or metastatic urothelial carcinoma. This clone was recorded once. In each PCR, synthetic TCR analog templates were spiked in. Assay: immunoSEQ multiplex PCR; the TCRdb copy retains only in-frame clones and omits some. The profile shows over 45,000 clones, roughly 84% of them singletons. The clonotype comes from a man in his 60s with urothelial cancer. The chain carries TRBV19 and TRBJ2-1; 14 bases are a match to TRBD2. Sequencing used PBMCs, obtained around atezolizumab (anti-PD-L1) treatment. CDR3 sequence (DNA): TGTGCCAGTCCAAGGACTAGCGGGAGGAAGGATGAGCAGTTCTTC. Residues: CASPRTSGRKDEQFF. The full variable domain, completed using reference TRBV19 and TRBJ2-1, is DGGITQSPKYLFRKEGQNVTLSCEQNLNHDAMYWYRQDPGQGLRLIYYSQIVNDFQKGDIAEGYSVSREKKESFPLTVTSAQKNPTAFYLCASPRTSGRKDEQFFGPGTRLTVL.